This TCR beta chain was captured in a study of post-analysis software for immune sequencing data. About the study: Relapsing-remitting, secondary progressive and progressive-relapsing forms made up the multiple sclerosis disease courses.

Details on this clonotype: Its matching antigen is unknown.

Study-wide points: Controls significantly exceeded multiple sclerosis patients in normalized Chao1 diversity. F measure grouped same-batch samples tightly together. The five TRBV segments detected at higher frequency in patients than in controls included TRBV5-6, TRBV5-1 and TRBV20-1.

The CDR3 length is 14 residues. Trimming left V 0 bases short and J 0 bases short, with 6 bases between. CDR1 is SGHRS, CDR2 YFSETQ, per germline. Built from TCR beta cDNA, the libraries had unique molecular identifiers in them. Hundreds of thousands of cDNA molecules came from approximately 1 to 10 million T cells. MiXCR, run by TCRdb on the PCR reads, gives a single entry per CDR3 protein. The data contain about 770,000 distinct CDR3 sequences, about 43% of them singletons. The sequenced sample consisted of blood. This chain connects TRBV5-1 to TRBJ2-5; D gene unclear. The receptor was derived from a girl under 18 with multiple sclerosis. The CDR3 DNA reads TGCGCCAGCAGCTTGGACGGAAACCAAGAGACCCAGTACTTC. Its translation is CASSLDGNQETQYF. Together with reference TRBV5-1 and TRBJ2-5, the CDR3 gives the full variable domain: KAGVTQTPRYLIKTRGQQVTLSCSPISGHRSVSWYQQTPGQGLQFLFEYFSETQRNKGNFPGRFSGRQFSNSRSEMNVSTLELGDSALYLCASSLDGNQETQYFGPGTRLLVL.